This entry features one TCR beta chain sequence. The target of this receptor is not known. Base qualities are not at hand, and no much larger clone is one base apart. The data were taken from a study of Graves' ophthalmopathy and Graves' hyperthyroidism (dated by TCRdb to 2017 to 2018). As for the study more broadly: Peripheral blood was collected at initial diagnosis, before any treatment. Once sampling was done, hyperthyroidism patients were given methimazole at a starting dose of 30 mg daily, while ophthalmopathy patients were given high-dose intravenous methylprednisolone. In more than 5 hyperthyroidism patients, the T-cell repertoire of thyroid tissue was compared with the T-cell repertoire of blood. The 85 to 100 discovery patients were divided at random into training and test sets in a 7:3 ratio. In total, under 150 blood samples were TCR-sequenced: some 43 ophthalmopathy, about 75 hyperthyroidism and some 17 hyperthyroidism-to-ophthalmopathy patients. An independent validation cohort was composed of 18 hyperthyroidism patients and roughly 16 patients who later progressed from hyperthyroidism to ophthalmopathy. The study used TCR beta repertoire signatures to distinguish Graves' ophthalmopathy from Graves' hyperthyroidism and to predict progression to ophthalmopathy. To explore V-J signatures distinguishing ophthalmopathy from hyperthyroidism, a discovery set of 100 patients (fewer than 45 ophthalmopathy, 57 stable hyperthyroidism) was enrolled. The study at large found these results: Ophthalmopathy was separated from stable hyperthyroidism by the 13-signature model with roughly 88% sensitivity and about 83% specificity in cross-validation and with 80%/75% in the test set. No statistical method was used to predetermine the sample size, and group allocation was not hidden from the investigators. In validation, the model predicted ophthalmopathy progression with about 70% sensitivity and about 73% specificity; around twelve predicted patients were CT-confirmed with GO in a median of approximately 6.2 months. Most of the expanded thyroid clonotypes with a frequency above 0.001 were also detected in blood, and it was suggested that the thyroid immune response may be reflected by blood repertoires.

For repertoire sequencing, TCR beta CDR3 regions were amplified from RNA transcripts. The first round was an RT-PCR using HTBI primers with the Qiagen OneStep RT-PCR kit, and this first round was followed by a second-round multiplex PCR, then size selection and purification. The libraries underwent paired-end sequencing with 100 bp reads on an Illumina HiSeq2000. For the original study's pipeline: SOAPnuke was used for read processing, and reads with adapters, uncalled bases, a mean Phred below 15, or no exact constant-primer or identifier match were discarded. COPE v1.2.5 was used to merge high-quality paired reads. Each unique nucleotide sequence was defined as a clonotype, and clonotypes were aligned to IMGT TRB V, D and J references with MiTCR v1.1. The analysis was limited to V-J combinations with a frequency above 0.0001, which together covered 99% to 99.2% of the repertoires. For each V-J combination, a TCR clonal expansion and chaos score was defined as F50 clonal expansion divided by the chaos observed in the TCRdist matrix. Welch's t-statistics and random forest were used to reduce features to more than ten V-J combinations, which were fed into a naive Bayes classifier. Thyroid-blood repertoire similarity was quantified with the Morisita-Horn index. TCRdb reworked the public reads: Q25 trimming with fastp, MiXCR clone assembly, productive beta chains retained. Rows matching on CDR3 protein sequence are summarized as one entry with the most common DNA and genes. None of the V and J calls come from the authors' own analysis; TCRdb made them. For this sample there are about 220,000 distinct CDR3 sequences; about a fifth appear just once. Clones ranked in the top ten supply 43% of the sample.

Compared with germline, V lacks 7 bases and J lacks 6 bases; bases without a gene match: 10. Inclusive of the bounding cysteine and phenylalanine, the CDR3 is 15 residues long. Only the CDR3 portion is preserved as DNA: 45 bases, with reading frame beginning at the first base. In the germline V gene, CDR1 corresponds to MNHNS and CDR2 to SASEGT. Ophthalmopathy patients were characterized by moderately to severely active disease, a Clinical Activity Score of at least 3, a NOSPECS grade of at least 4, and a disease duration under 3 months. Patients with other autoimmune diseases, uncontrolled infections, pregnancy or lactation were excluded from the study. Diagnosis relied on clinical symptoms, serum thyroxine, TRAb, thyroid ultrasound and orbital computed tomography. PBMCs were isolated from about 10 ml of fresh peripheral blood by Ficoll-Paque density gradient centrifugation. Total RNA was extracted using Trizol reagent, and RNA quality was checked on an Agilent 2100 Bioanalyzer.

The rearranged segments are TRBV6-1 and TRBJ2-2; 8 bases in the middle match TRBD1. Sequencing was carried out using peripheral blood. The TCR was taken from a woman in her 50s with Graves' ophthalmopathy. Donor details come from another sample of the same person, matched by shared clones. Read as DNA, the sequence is TGTGCCAGCACAGGGGGCGAGAGGGGACCCGGGGAGCTGTTTTTT. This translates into CASTGGERGPGELFF.